These 16 T cell receptor beta chains came from one sample sequenced in a study of early T cells in non-severe SARS-CoV-2 infection. TCRdb analysed the 5' RACE reads with MiXCR anew, one entry per CDR3 protein. This table has 40,000 to 50,000 distinct CDR3 sequences, about 13% appearing once. The material sequenced was whole blood. Receptor source: an adult who was a healthcare worker with PCR-confirmed SARS-CoV-2 infection or an uninfected control (not recorded which).

This chain connects TRBV29-1 to TRBJ2-2; D is possibly TRBD2 (5 bases). V was pared by 6 bases and J by 4 bases, with 12 bases between. The CDR3 is 13 residues long. Germline V gives CDR1 SQVTM, CDR2 ANQGSEA. The CDR3 DNA reads TGCAGCGTCGACCTGGCGGGCACCGGGGAGCTGTTTTTT. This translates into CSVDLAGTGELFF.

The V gene is TRBV4-1, the J gene TRBJ1-6; 12 bases fit TRBD1. The CDR3 has 18 amino acids. CDR1 is MGHRA and CDR2 is YSYEKL in the germline V gene. With 3 bases clipped from V and 10 bases from J, the junction kept 13 bases outside the gene matches. This chain's CDR3 is CASSQILSRDRGPSPLHF. As DNA, the CDR3 is TGCGCCAGCAGCCAGATCCTTTCCCGGGACAGGGGGCCGTCACCCCTCCACTTT.

The chain employs TRBV6-1 and TRBJ2-1, with D hard to call. Trimming removed 6 bases at V and 1 base at J, with 13 bases between. The CDR3 length is 15 residues. Germline V gene data show CDR1 as MNHNS and CDR2 as SASEGT. The CDR3 nucleotides are TGTGCCAGCAGCCAAGGGCCCTATTCCTACAATGAGCAGTTCTTC. It yields the protein CASSQGPYSYNEQFF.

This clonotype has a count of ten or more. The V and J genes are TRBV12-5 and TRBJ2-7, with D tentatively TRBD1 (6 bases). The CDR3 is 16 residues long. Germline values: CDR1 LGHNT, CDR2 FRNRAP. Trimming took off 0 bases at V and 0 bases at J, with 12 bases between the two ends. The chain's CDR3 is CASGLVGQGGSYEQYF. The CDR3 nucleotides read TGTGCTAGTGGTTTGGTAGGTCAAGGGGGCTCCTACGAGCAGTACTTC.

The chain combines TRBV5-1 with TRBJ2-5; D possibly corresponds to TRBD2 (6 bases). The germline CDR1 and CDR2 sequences are SGHRS and YFSETQ. Trimming shortened V by 0 bases and J by 1 base, and 10 bases separated the two germline ends. The CDR3 totals 15 residues. This CDR3 reads CASSLAEEGQETQYF. CDR3 in DNA: TGCGCCAGCAGCTTGGCCGAGGAGGGCCAAGAGACCCAGTACTTC.

This chain links TRBV20-1 with TRBJ2-5; possible D gene TRBD2, 6 bases. The germline gives CDR1 DFQATT, CDR2 SNEGSKA (reference sequence). This CDR3 has 11 amino acids. V lost 6 bases and J 5 bases, leaving 10 bases between the germline ends. CDR3 loop: CSARLVETQYF. The CDR3 DNA is TGCAGTGCCCGACTAGTGGAGACCCAGTACTTC.

The table lists this clonotype with many counts. The rearrangement joins TRBV12-3 or TRBV12-4 to TRBJ1-5; D might be TRBD1 (6 bases). CDR3 length: 14 residues. Trimming took 6 bases from V and 7 from J, leaving 16 bases between them. CDR3 protein: CASSLRGFRQPQHF. In DNA form, the CDR3 reads TGTGCCAGCAGCCTCAGGGGTTTCAGGCAGCCCCAGCATTTT.

This clonotype has a count of ten or more. The V and J genes are TRBV10-3 and TRBJ2-7, with D perhaps matching TRBD2 (6 bases). Germline V CDR1 and CDR2: ENHRY, SYGVKD. CDR3 size: 13 residues. Trimming removed 2 bases at V and 6 bases at J, with 11 bases between. The CDR3 reads CAISEGGTTEQYF. Here the CDR3 DNA reads TGTGCCATCAGTGAGGGAGGGACCACCGAGCAGTACTTC.

This clonotype came up once. The chain couples TRBV4-2 to TRBJ2-3; the D gene is possibly TRBD1 (6 bases). The germline V and J ends were trimmed by 0 bases and 2 bases, with 12 bases remaining between them. CDR1 and CDR2 (germline): LGHNA, YNFKEQ. This CDR3 region has 16 residues. This CDR3 is CASSQDWTAATDTQYF. CDR3 nucleotide sequence: TGTGCCAGCAGCCAAGATTGGACAGCTGCCACAGATACGCAGTATTTT.

By sample fraction, this clonotype is medium-sized. The chain combines TRBV12-3 or TRBV12-4 with TRBJ2-6, with D possibly matching TRBD1 (5 bases). The CDR3 is 14 amino acids. The V end lost 5 bases, the J end lost 2 bases, and 7 bases lay between the germline ends. CDR3 DNA sequence: TGTGCCAGCAGTCAGGGTGCTGGGGCCAACGTCCTGACTTTC. Translation: CASSQGAGANVLTF.

V is TRBV12-3 or TRBV12-4 and J is TRBJ1-1; D perhaps matches TRBD1 (6 bases). The CDR3 totals 14 residues. Trimming pared 6 bases from V and 1 base from J, leaving 12 bases between. The CDR3 spells CASRPDRRNTEAFF. CDR3 nucleotide sequence: TGTGCCAGCAGACCAGACAGGAGGAACACTGAAGCTTTCTTT.

This clonotype showed up just a few times. This chain joins TRBV27 and TRBJ1-1, with unresolved D. The CDR3 is 15 amino acids. Germline CDR1 MNHEY, CDR2 SMNVEV (reference sequence). The V and J ends lost 7 bases and 0 bases respectively, with 15 bases between them. The CDR3 here is CASTITANMNTEAFF. The CDR3 DNA reads as TGTGCCAGCACCATTACGGCGAATATGAACACTGAAGCTTTCTTT.

This clonotype rates as medium-sized. CDR3 amino acids: CASSLQGNTEAFF. The CDR3 DNA follows: TGCGCCAGCAGCTTGCAGGGGAACACTGAAGCTTTCTTT. The chain links TRBV5-1 to TRBJ1-1; possible D gene TRBD1, 5 bases. V dropped 1 base and J dropped 1 base, with 5 bases sitting between them. The CDR3 is 13 residues long. The germline V gene has CDR1 SGHRS and CDR2 YFSETQ. The variable domain in full, completed from reference TRBV5-1 and TRBJ1-1, reads KAGVTQTPRYLIKTRGQQVTLSCSPISGHRSVSWYQQTPGQGLQFLFEYFSETQRNKGNFPGRFSGRQFSNSRSEMNVSTLELGDSALYLCASSLQGNTEAFFGQGTRLTVV.

This clonotype has only a few counts. CDR3 amino acids: CATSDLPPSDTDTQYF. The DNA of the CDR3 is TGTGCCACCAGTGATTTGCCCCCTAGCGACACAGATACGCAGTATTTT. The V gene is TRBV24-1, the J gene TRBJ2-3, with D maybe TRBD2 (6 bases). V lost 0 bases, J lost 2 bases, and 11 bases lay in between. Germline loops: CDR1 KGHDR, CDR2 SFDVKD. The CDR3 is 16 residues long.

The gene calls are TRBV12-3 or TRBV12-4 and TRBJ2-6; 8 bases line up with TRBD1. This CDR3 is 17 amino acids long. With 6 bases clipped from V and 0 bases from J, the junction kept 7 bases outside the gene matches. The CDR3 coding sequence is TGTGCCAGCAGCGACAGGGGCCCCCTCTCTGGGGCCAACGTCCTGACTTTC. Its translation is CASSDRGPLSGANVLTF.

A few counts support this clonotype. The V and J genes are TRBV5-1 and TRBJ2-1; the match to TRBD1 covers 12 bases. Germline trimming cut 4 bases from V and 8 bases from J; bases unmatched to any gene: 10. The CDR3 extends over 16 amino acids. Germline V gene data show CDR1 as SGHRS and CDR2 as YFSETQ. For the CDR3, the DNA is TGCGCCAGCAGCGCTGCCCGGGACAGGGGGCTCGATGAGCAGTTCTTC. The encoded protein is CASSAARDRGLDEQFF.